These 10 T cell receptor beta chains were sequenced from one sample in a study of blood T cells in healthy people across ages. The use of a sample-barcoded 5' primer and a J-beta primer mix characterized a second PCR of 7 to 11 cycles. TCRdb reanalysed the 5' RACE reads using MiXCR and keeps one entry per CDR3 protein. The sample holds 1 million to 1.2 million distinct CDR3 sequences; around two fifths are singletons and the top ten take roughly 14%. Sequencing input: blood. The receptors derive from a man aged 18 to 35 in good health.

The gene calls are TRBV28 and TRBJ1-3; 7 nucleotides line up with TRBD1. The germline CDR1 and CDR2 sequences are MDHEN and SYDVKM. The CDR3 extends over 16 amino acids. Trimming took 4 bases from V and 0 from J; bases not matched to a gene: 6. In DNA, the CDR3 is TGTGCCAGCAGTTCATGGGGGACAGACTCTGGAAACACCATATATTTT. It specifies CASSSWGTDSGNTIYF.

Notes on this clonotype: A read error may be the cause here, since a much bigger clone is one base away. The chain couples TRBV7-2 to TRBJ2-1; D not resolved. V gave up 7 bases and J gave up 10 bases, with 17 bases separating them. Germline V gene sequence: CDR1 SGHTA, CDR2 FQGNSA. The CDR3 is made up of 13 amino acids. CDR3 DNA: TGTGCCAGCACTCTAAAGGGATCCTACGAGCAGTTCTTC. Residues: CASTLKGSYEQFF. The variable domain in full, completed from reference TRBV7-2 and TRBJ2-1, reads GAGVSQSPSNKVTEKGKDVELRCDPISGHTALYWYRQSLGQGLEFLIYFQGNSAPDKSGLPSDRFSAERTGGSVSTLTIQRTQQEDSAVYLCASTLKGSYEQFFGPGTRLTVL.

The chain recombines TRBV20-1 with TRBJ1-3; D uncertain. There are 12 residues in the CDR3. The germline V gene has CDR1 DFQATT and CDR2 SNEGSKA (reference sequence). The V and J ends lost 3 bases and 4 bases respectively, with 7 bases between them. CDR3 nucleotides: TGCAGTGCTAGGGTAGGGGGAAACACCATATATTTT. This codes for CSARVGGNTIYF.

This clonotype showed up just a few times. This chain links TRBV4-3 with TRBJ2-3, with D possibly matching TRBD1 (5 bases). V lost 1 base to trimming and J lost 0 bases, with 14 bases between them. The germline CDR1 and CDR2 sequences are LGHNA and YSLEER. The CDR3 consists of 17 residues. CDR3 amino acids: CASSQAVGHPSTDTQYF. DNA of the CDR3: TGCGCCAGCAGCCAAGCGGTGGGGCACCCTAGCACAGATACGCAGTATTTT.

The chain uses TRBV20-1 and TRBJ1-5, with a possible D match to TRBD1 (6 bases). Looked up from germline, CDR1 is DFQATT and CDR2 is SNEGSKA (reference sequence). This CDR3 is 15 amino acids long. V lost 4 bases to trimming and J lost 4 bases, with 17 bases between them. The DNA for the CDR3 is TGCAGTGCTATGGGGGGGGCGAGAGATAATCAGCCCCAGCATTTT. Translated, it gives CSAMGGARDNQPQHF.

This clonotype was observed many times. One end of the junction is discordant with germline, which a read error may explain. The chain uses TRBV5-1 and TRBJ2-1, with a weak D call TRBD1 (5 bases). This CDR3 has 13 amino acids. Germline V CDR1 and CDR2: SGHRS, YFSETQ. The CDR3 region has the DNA TGTGCCAGCAGCCTTGACAGCTACAATGAGCAGTTCTTC. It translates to CASSLDSYNEQFF.

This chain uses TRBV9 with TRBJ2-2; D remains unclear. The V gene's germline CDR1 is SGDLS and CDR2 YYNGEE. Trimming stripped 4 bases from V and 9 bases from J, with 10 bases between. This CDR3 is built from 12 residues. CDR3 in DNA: TGTGCCAGCAGCCCGAACTTTAGGGAGCTGTTTTTT. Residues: CASSPNFRELFF.

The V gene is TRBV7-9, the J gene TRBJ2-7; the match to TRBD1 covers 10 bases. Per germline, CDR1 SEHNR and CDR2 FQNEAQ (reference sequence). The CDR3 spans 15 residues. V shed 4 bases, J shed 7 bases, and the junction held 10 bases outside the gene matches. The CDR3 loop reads CASSYDRGRDNEQYF. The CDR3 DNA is TGTGCCAGCAGCTACGACAGGGGGCGAGACAATGAGCAGTACTTC. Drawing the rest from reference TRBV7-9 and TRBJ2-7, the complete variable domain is DTGVSQNPRHKITKRGQNVTFRCDPISEHNRLYWYRQTLGQGPEFLTYFQNEAQLEKSRLLSDRFSAERPKGSFSTLEIQRTEQGDSAMYLCASSYDRGRDNEQYFGPGTRLTVT.

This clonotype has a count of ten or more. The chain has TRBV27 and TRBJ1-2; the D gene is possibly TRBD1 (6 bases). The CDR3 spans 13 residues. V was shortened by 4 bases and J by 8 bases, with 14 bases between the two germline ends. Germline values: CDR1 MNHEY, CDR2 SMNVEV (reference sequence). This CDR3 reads CASSSGQFRGYTF. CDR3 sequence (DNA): TGTGCCAGCAGTTCCGGACAGTTTAGGGGCTACACCTTC.

The CDR3 DNA is TGTGCCAGCAGCGTAGTATCCGGGGGCACCGGGGAGCTGTTTTTT. The encoded protein is CASSVVSGGTGELFF. The chain has TRBV9 and TRBJ2-2; weak D call: TRBD2 (6 bases). Germline loops: CDR1 SGDLS, CDR2 YYNGEE. The length of the CDR3 is 15 residues. Between the trimmed V and J ends, which lost 0 bases and 4 bases, there was a span of 10 bases.